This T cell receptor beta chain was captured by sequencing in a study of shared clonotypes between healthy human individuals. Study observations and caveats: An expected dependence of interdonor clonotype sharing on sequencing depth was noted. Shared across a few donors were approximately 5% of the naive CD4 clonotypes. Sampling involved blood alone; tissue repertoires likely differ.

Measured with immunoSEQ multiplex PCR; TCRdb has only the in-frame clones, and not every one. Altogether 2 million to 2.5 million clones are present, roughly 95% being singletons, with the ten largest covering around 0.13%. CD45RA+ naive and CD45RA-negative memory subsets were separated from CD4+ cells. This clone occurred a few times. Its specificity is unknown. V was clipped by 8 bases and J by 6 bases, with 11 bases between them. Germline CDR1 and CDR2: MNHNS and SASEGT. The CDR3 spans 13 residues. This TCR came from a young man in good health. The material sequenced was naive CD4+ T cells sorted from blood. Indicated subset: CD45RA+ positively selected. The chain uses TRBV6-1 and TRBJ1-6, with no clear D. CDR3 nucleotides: TGTGCCAGCTTAGTGCAGCTTAATTCACCCCTCCACTTT. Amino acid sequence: CASLVQLNSPLHF.